This T cell receptor (beta chain) was obtained from a study of technical replicates of blood from a few donors. Germline assignment: CDR1 WNHNN and CDR2 SYGVQD (reference sequence). This CDR3 has 15 amino acids. V gave up 10 bases and J gave up 6 bases; unmatched junction bases: 13. The protocol was immunoSEQ multiplex PCR, while the TCRdb copy is restricted to in-frame clones and leaves out a portion. The sample has approximately 82,000 clones, under 95% seen once. The chain uses TRBV10-1 and TRBJ2-3; 10 positions agree with TRBD1. The receptor was isolated from a human donor in good health. Source material: T cells isolated from PBMCs. The CDR3 coding sequence is TGCGCCACTTCGGGAGGGACAGGGGAGGCGGATACGCAGTATTTT. It translates to CATSGGTGEADTQYF.